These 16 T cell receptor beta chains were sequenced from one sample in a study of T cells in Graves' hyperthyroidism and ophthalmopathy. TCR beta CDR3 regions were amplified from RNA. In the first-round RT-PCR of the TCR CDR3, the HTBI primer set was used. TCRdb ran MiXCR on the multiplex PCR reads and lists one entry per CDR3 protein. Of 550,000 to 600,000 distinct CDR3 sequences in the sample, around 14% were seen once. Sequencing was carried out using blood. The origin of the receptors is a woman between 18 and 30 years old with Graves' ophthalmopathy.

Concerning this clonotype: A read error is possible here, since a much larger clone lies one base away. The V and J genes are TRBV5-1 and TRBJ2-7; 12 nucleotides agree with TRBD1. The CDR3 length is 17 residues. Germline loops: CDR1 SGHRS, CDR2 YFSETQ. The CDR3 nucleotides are TGCGCCAGCAGCTTGGGGGACAGGGGGCTTTCAACCTACGGGCAGTACTTC. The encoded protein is CASSLGDRGLSTYGQYF. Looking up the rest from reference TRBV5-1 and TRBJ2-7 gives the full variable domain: KAGVTQTPRYLIKTRGQQVTLSCSPISGHRSVSWYQQTPGQGLQFLFEYFSETQRNKGNFPGRFSGRQFSNSRSEMNVSTLELGDSALYLCASSLGDRGLSTYGQYFGPGTRLTVT.

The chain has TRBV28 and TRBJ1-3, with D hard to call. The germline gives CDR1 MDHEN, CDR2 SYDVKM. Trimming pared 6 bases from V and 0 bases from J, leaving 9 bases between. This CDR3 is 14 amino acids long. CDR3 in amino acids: CASREASSGNTIYF. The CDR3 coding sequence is TGTGCCAGCAGGGAAGCGAGCTCTGGAAACACCATATATTTT.

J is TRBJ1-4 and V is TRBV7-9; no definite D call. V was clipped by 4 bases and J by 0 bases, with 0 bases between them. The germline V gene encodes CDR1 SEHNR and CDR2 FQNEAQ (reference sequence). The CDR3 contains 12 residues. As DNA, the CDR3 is TGTGCCAGCAGCTCAACTAATGAAAAACTGTTTTTT. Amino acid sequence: CASSSTNEKLFF. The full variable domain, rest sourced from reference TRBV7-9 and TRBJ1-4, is DTGVSQNPRHKITKRGQNVTFRCDPISEHNRLYWYRQTLGQGPEFLTYFQNEAQLEKSRLLSDRFSAERPKGSFSTLEIQRTEQGDSAMYLCASSSTNEKLFFGSGTQLSVL.

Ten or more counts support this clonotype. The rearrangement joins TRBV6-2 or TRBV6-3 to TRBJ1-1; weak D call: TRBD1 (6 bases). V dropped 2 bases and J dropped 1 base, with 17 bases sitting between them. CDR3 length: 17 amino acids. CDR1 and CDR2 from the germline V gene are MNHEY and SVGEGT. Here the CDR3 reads CASSYHPDRTKNTEAFF. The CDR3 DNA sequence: TGTGCCAGCAGTTACCACCCCGACAGGACCAAGAACACTGAAGCTTTCTTT.

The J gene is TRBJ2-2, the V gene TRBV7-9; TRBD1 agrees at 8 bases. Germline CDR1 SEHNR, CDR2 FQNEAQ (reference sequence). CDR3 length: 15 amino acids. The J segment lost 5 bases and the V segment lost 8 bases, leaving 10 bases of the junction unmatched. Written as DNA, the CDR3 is TGTGCCAGCCGGTCCCTCAGGGGGCGGACCGGGGAGCTGTTTTTT. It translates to CASRSLRGRTGELFF.

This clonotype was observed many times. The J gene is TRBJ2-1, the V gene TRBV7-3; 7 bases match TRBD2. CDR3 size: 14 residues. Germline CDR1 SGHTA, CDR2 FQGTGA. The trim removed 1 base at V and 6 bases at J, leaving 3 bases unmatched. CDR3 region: CASSLSRTSNEQFF. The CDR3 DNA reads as TGTGCCAGCAGCTTAAGTAGGACTAGCAATGAGCAGTTCTTC. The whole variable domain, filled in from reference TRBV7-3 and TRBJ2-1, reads GAGVSQTPSNKVTEKGKYVELRCDPISGHTALYWYRQSLGQGPEFLIYFQGTGAADDSGLPNDRFFAVRPEGSVSTLKIQRTERGDSAVYLCASSLSRTSNEQFFGPGTRLTVL.

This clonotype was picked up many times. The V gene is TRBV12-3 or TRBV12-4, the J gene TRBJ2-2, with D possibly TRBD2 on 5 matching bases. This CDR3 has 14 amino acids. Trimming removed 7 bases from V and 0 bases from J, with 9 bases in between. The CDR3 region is CASIEGTNTGELFF. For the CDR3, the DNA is TGTGCCAGCATTGAGGGAACGAACACCGGGGAGCTGTTTTTT.

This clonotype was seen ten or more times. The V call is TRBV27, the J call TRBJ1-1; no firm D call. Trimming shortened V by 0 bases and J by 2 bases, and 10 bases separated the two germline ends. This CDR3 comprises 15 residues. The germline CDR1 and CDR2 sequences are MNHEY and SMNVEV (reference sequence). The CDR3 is CASSLSALPNTEAFF. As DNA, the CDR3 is TGTGCCAGCAGTTTATCGGCACTCCCAAACACTGAAGCTTTCTTT.

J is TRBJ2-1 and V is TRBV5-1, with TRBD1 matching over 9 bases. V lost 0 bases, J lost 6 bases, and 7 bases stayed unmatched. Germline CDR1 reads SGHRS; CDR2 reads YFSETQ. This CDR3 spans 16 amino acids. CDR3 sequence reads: CASSLDPGQGINEQFF. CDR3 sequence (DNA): TGCGCCAGCAGCTTGGACCCGGGACAGGGTATCAATGAGCAGTTCTTC.

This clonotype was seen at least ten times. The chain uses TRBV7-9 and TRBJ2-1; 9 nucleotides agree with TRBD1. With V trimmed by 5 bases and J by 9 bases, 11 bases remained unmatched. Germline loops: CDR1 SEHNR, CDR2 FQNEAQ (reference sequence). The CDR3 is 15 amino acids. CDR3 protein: CASSPGTGIVLEQFF. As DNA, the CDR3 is TGTGCCAGCAGCCCCGGGACAGGGATAGTGCTTGAGCAGTTCTTC.

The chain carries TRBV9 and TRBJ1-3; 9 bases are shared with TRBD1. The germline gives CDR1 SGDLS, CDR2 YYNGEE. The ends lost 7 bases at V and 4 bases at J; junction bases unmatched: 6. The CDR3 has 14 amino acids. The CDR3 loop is CASGTGGPGNTIYF. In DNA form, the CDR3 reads TGTGCCAGCGGCACAGGGGGCCCGGGAAACACCATATATTTT.

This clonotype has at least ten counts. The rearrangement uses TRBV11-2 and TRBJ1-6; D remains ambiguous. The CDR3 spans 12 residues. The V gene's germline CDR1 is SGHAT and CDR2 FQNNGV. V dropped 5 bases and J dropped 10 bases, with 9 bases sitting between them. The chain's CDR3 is CASSPGVSPLHF. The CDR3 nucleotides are TGTGCCAGCAGCCCCGGGGTCTCACCCCTCCACTTT.

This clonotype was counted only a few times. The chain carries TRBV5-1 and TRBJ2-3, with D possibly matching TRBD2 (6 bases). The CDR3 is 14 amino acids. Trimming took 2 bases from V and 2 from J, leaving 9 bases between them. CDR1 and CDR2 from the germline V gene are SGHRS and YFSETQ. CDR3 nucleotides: TGCGCCAGCAGCTTTGAGCGGGCCACAGATACGCAGTATTTT. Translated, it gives CASSFERATDTQYF.

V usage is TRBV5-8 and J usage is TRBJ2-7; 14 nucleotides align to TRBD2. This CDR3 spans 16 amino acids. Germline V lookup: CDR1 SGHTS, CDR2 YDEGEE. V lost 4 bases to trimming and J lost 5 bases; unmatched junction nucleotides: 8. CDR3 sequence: CASSLGLAGAADEQYF. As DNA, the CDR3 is TGTGCCAGCAGCCTGGGACTAGCGGGAGCGGCGGACGAGCAGTACTTC.

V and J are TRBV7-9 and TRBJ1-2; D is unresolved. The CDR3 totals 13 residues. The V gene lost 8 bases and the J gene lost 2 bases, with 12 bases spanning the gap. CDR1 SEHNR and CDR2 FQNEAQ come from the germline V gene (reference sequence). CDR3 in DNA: TGTGCCAGCTGGGTAGACCTAAACTATGGCTACACCTTC. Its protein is CASWVDLNYGYTF.

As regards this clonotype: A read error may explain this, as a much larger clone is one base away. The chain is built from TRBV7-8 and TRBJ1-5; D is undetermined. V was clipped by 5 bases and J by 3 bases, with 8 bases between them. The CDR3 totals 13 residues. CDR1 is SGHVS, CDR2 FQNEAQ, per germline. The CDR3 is CASSMTDNQPQHF. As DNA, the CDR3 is TGTGCCAGCAGCATGACCGACAATCAGCCCCAGCATTTT.